One sample yielded the 8 T cell receptor beta chains listed below, sequenced in a study of blood T cell repertoires in COVID-19. Only in-frame clones appear in the TCRdb table, and some are missing; sequencing was by immunoSEQ multiplex PCR. The table has roughly 290,000 clones, just under 85% seen once. Sequencing was carried out using peripheral blood. The origin of the receptors is a woman aged 45-65 years with active or convalescent COVID-19.

The J gene is TRBJ1-5, the V gene TRBV6-2 or TRBV6-3, with D tentatively TRBD1 (5 bases). From germline, CDR1 is MNHEY and CDR2 SVGEGT. The CDR3 length is 14 residues. Trimming pared 2 bases from V and 6 bases from J, leaving 11 bases between. The CDR3 sequence is CASSYRGWGQPQHF. CDR3 coding DNA: TGTGCCAGCAGTTACAGGGGATGGGGTCAGCCCCAGCATTTT.

This clone was detected a few times. Mismatch with germline at one junction end may stem from a read error. The CDR3 DNA sequence: TGTGCCAGCAGTGAGGGGATCGGGGTTAGGTTT. Its translation is CASSEGIGVRF. J is TRBJ1-1 and V is TRBV25-1; D ambiguous. CDR1 and CDR2 from the germline V gene are MGHDK and SYGVNS. This CDR3 is built from 11 residues.

The rearrangement joins TRBV3-1 (or the pseudogene TRBV3-2) to TRBJ1-3, with 7 bases fitting TRBD1. The germline V gene has CDR1 LGHDT and CDR2 YNNKEL (reference sequence). J was trimmed by 4 bases and V by 4 bases; bases with no gene match: 4. The CDR3 length is 14 residues. This chain's CDR3 is CASSPNRGGNTIYF. In nucleotides, the CDR3 is TGTGCCAGCAGCCCAAACAGGGGCGGAAACACCATATATTTT.

V and J are TRBV6-5 and TRBJ2-1; possibly TRBD1 for D (6 bases). The V and J ends lost 6 bases and 2 bases respectively, with 14 bases between them. The CDR3 spans 15 residues. Germline V gene sequence: CDR1 MNHEY, CDR2 SVGAGI. The CDR3 region is CASRAQQGTYNEQFF. CDR3 coding DNA: TGTGCCAGCAGAGCACAACAGGGCACCTACAATGAGCAGTTCTTC.

V is TRBV3-1 (or the pseudogene TRBV3-2) and J is TRBJ1-1; no clear D. The CDR3 is made up of 14 amino acids. Trimming removed 4 bases from V and 7 bases from J, with 16 bases in between. Per germline, CDR1 LGHDT and CDR2 YNNKEL (reference sequence). The CDR3 is CASSPYLGEDEAFF. The CDR3 region has the DNA TGTGCCAGCAGCCCCTACCTCGGGGAAGATGAAGCTTTCTTT.

This chain links TRBV15 with TRBJ2-7; 9 bases are a match to TRBD1. Germline V gene data show CDR1 as LNHNV and CDR2 as YYDKDF (reference sequence). With V trimmed by 0 bases and J by 7 bases, 13 bases remained unmatched. The CDR3 is 17 residues long. CDR3 amino acids: CATSRETSGTGYGEQYF. CDR3 DNA: TGTGCCACCAGCAGAGAAACGTCCGGGACAGGGTATGGGGAGCAGTACTTC.

The CDR3 spells CASSLGTAYNEQFF. The CDR3 DNA is TGTGCCAGCAGCTTGGGGACTGCCTACAATGAGCAGTTCTTC. This chain uses TRBV5-5 with TRBJ2-1; D possibly corresponds to TRBD2 (5 bases). With 0 bases removed from V and 2 bases from J, the gap between germline ends came to 6 bases. Germline V lookup: CDR1 SGHKS, CDR2 YYEKEE (reference sequence). The CDR3 is made up of 14 amino acids.

The chain combines TRBV5-6 with TRBJ2-3; D unclear. Trimming shortened V by 6 bases and J by 7 bases, and 12 bases separated the two germline ends. The CDR3 loop spans 12 amino acids. Per the germline V gene, CDR1 is SGHDT and CDR2 is YYEEEE. The chain's CDR3 is CASTLRRNTQYF. DNA for the CDR3: TGTGCCAGCACCCTGCGGAGAAATACGCAGTATTTT.